The clone carrying this T cell receptor (beta chain) was seen just once. A read error may account for a junction end that differs from germline. This sample stems from a study of blood T cells in healthy people across ages. Study details: Using template switching, researchers captured about one barcoded beta molecule for each two T cells.

With a J-beta primer mix and a sample-barcoded 5' primer, a second PCR ran about 7 to 12 cycles. One entry per CDR3 protein results from TCRdb running MiXCR on the 5' RACE reads. The sample contains about 680,000 distinct CDR3 sequences, around 45% of which appear only once. The TCR was taken from a woman aged 55-75 years in good health. Sample: blood.

In nucleotides, the CDR3 is TGTGCCAGCAACTTAGTGGTTCCCAATGAGCAGTTCTTC. Its protein product is CASNLVVPNEQFF. The chain joins TRBV7-2 to TRBJ2-1; D gene unclear. This CDR3 is built from 13 residues. Per germline, CDR1 SGHTA and CDR2 FQGNSA.